These T cell receptor beta chains were read from a single sample in a study of T cells in Graves' hyperthyroidism and ophthalmopathy. MiXCR, applied by TCRdb to the multiplex PCR reads, yields one record per CDR3 protein. The table has 730,000 or so distinct CDR3 sequences, under 20% seen once. The specimen sequenced was blood. Receptor source: a woman between 50 and 59 years old with Graves' hyperthyroidism that later progressed to Graves' ophthalmopathy. Both conserved end residues are part of each CDR3. D genes are given only for firm matches. Expanded clones are given a class, and other clones once, few, many or no size at all.

v_call,d_call,j_call,clone_size,cdr3_nt,cdr3_aa
TRBV13,TRBD1,TRBJ2-2,NA,TGTGCCAGCAGCTCGACAGGGTGGTCCACCGGGGAGCTGTTTTTT,CASSSTGWSTGELFF
TRBV2,NA,TRBJ1-1,many,TGTGCCAGCAGTGAAGGGGAGGACACCGGGACTGAAGCTTTCTTT,CASSEGEDTGTEAFF
TRBV5-1,TRBD2,TRBJ2-1,NA,TGCGCCAGCACCCCGGGACTAGCGGGGAAAAGCTCCTACAATGAGCAGTTCTTC,CASTPGLAGKSSYNEQFF
TRBV2,TRBD1,TRBJ1-1,few,TGTGCCAGCAGTGATTGGGACAGCAACCCGAACACTGAAGCTTTCTTT,CASSDWDSNPNTEAFF
TRBV7-2,NA,TRBJ2-7,few,TGTGCCAGCAGCTTACAGGGGAGCGAGCAGTACTTC,CASSLQGSEQYF
TRBV12-3/TRBV12-4,NA,TRBJ2-7,many,TGTGCCAGCAGTCCCTTCCGGGACAACTCCTACGAGCAGTACTTC,CASSPFRDNSYEQYF
TRBV6-1,NA,TRBJ2-7,few,TGTGCCAGCAGTCTCGACCCAAGCTCCTACGAGCAGTACTTC,CASSLDPSSYEQYF
TRBV27,TRBD2,TRBJ2-2,NA,TGTGCCAGCTTAGCGGGGGGAATAACCGGGGAGCTGTTTTTT,CASLAGGITGELFF
TRBV6-1,NA,TRBJ1-2,few,TGTGCCAGCAGCCAAATAAGACAGATCACTAACTATGGCTACACCTTC,CASSQIRQITNYGYTF
TRBV2,TRBD1,TRBJ2-1,many,TGTGCCAGCATCCCGGGACAGGGGGCGCGGAATGAGCAGTTCTTC,CASIPGQGARNEQFF
TRBV2,NA,TRBJ1-5,many,TGTGCCAGCAGTGAGGGTCAGGGGCATCAGCCCCAGCATTTT,CASSEGQGHQPQHF
TRBV19,TRBD1,TRBJ1-5,few,TGTGCCAGTAGAGGGGGCTACCAGCCCCAGCATTTT,CASRGGYQPQHF
TRBV20-1,TRBD1,TRBJ1-4,NA,TGCAGTGCTCGCAAGCCGGGACAGGGGTCGGCAAAACTGTTTTTT,CSARKPGQGSAKLFF
TRBV6-1,NA,TRBJ2-1,many,TGTGCCAGCAGTGAAGAGGGAGCTAGCTACAATGAGCAGTTCTTC,CASSEEGASYNEQFF
TRBV6-1,TRBD1,TRBJ1-1,NA,TGTGCCAGCAGTCCGGAGGGACAGGGGAACACTGAAGCTTTCTTT,CASSPEGQGNTEAFF
TRBV2,NA,TRBJ1-5,many,TGTGCCAGCAGCAGTACCAATCAGCCCCAGCATTTT,CASSSTNQPQHF
TRBV6-1,NA,TRBJ1-2,many,TGTGCCAGCAGTCTACAGGGAAGTCTCGGTGGCTACACCTTC,CASSLQGSLGGYTF
TRBV20-1,NA,TRBJ2-7,few,TGCAGTGGTAGCCTCAGGAACACCTACGAGCAGTACTTC,CSGSLRNTYEQYF
TRBV6-2/TRBV6-3,NA,TRBJ1-5,NA,TGTGCCAGCAGTAGGGAAATCAAGGACCAGCCCCAGCATTTT,CASSREIKDQPQHF
TRBV19,NA,TRBJ1-1,few,TGTGCCGCAAGCACTACGGGTAACACTGAAGCTTTCTTT,CAASTTGNTEAFF
TRBV6-5,NA,TRBJ2-5,NA,TGTGCCAGCAGTTACTCGTCCAGGGAGGTGGGAGAGACCCAGTACTTC,CASSYSSREVGETQYF
TRBV3-1,TRBD2,TRBJ2-4,few,TGTGCCAGCAGCCAAGCCCCAGCGGGGGCAAAAAACATTCAGTACTTC,CASSQAPAGAKNIQYF
TRBV10-2,NA,TRBJ2-2,NA,TGCGCCAGCAGTGAGGCAGTCAGCCCGGGGGAGCTGTTTTTT,CASSEAVSPGELFF